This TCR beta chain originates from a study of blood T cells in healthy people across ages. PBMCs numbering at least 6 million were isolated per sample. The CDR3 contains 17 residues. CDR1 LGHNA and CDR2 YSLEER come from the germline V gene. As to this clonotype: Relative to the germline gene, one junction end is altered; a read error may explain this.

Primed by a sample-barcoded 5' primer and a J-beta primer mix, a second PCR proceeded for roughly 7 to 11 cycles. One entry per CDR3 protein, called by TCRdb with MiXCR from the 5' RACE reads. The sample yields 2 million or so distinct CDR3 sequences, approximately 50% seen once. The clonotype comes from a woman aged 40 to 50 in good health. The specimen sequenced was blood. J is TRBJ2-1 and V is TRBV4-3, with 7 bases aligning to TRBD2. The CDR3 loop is CASSQGEGYSSYKEQFF. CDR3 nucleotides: TGCGCCAGCAGCCAGGGGGAGGGCTATAGCTCCTACAAGGAGCAGTTCTTC.